This T cell receptor beta chain was found in a study of blood T cell repertoires in COVID-19. Study information: Acute and convalescent COVID-19 specimens originated in the United States, Italy and Spain. Sources were T cells, B-cell-depleted T cells, or PBMCs; the material itself was cDNA or gDNA.

Looked up from germline, CDR1 is SQVTM and CDR2 is ANQGSEA. CDR3 length equals 12 residues. Trimming removed 6 bases from V and 7 bases from J, with 16 bases in between. Study processing details: Amplified reference gene primers provided the basis for estimating nucleated cell counts. Profiled with immunoSEQ multiplex PCR; TCRdb holds only in-frame clones, not every one. That table supplies the V and J calls and clone size; D and trimming were determined from the DNA. The table shows some 150,000 clones, with around 84% occurring only once. The clonotype comes from a human donor in a cohort sampled during active COVID-19. The sequencing input was peripheral blood. This sequence joins TRBV29-1 and TRBJ2-7; D uncertain. CDR3 DNA: TGCAGCGTGAGACTCCTCCAAAGGGAGCAGTACTTC. It yields the protein CSVRLLQREQYF.